A single sample gave rise to the 23 T cell receptor beta chains below, sequenced in a study of control samples from healthy donors and cancer patients. The protocol was immunoSEQ multiplex PCR, while the TCRdb copy is restricted to in-frame clones and leaves out a portion. Altogether roughly 26,000 clones are present, 65% to 90% being singletons, with the ten largest covering less than 8%. Sequenced: PBMCs. The receptors come from a woman between 55 and 75 years old with head and neck cancer.

V and J are TRBV9 and TRBJ1-4; no clear D gene. From germline, CDR1 is SGDLS and CDR2 YYNGEE. Trimming shortened V by 0 bases and J by 8 bases, and 8 bases separated the two germline ends. The CDR3 totals 13 residues. The DNA of the CDR3 is TGTGCCAGCAGCGTAGATGTTGCCGAAAAACTGTTTTTT. It codes for CASSVDVAEKLFF.

About this clone: At one end, the junction sequence differs from germline, possibly due to a read error. The V call is TRBV6-6, the J call TRBJ1-1, with unresolved D. This CDR3 has 11 amino acids. Germline V gene sequence: CDR1 MNHNY, CDR2 SVGAGI (reference sequence). The CDR3 region has the DNA TGTGCCATACAGAAGAACGCTGAAGCTTTCTTT. It encodes CAIQKNAEAFF.

V is TRBV5-1 and J is TRBJ1-1; D is undetermined. The CDR3 contains 13 residues. V was pared by 2 bases and J by 1 base, with 6 bases between. The germline V gene has CDR1 SGHRS and CDR2 YFSETQ. CDR3 in amino acids: CASSLRENTEAFF. The CDR3 DNA sequence: TGCGCCAGCAGCTTAAGAGAGAACACTGAAGCTTTCTTT.

The chain links TRBV7-3 to TRBJ2-2; no clear D gene. This CDR3 comprises 11 residues. CDR1 is SGHTA and CDR2 is FQGTGA in the germline V gene. V lost 4 bases and J 7 bases, leaving 4 bases between the germline ends. The CDR3 spells CASSSGGELFF. As DNA, the CDR3 is TGTGCCAGCAGCTCCGGCGGGGAGCTGTTTTTT.

The rearrangement uses TRBV11-1 and TRBJ2-1; the D is unclear. The CDR3 totals 11 residues. V was cut by 8 bases and J by 7 bases, with 9 bases left in between. From germline, CDR1 is SGHAT and CDR2 FQDESV (reference sequence). In DNA form, the CDR3 reads TGTGCCAGCTCCGTCGATAATGAGCAGTTCTTC. Translating it yields CASSVDNEQFF.

The chain links TRBV20-1 to TRBJ1-1, with a tentative D call TRBD1 (5 bases). V gave up 3 bases and J gave up 7 bases, with 15 bases separating them. This CDR3 comprises 13 residues. The V gene's germline CDR1 is DFQATT and CDR2 SNEGSKA (reference sequence). DNA of the CDR3: TGCAGTGCTAGTAGGCAGGGACTTTTTGAAGCTTTCTTT. The encoded protein is CSASRQGLFEAFF.

This chain connects TRBV11-2 to TRBJ2-7; possible D gene TRBD1, 5 bases. Germline assignment: CDR1 SGHAT and CDR2 FQNNGV. The CDR3 loop spans 14 amino acids. V shed 5 bases and J shed 2 bases, with 13 bases lying between them. CDR3 amino acids: CASSLRQLPYEQYF. The CDR3 nucleotides read TGTGCCAGCAGCCTAAGACAGCTACCCTACGAGCAGTACTTC.

This chain links TRBV4-3 with TRBJ1-2; unclear D gene. The ends were cut back, 3 bases at V and 7 bases at J, with 9 bases in the middle. The CDR3 is made up of 12 amino acids. Germline values: CDR1 LGHNA, CDR2 YSLEER. The CDR3, as DNA: TGCGCCAGCAGCCAGCGGGCCCCTGGCTACACCTTC. Translating it yields CASSQRAPGYTF.

This clone was counted once. The chain employs TRBV30 and TRBJ2-2; possibly TRBD2 for D (5 bases). This CDR3 contains 14 residues. Germline loops: CDR1 GTSNPN, CDR2 SVGIG (reference sequence). With 0 bases removed from V and 7 bases from J, the gap between germline ends came to 12 bases. The CDR3 loop reads CAWSVGLFYGELFF. The DNA of the CDR3 is TGTGCCTGGAGTGTAGGACTGTTCTACGGGGAGCTGTTTTTT.

The rearrangement links TRBV5-1 to TRBJ1-4; 7 nucleotides align to TRBD1. V was pared by 2 bases and J by 7 bases, with 5 bases of the junction left unmatched. CDR3 length: 14 residues. The germline gives CDR1 SGHRS, CDR2 YFSETQ. CDR3 sequence reads: CASSFQGGGEKLFF. CDR3 DNA: TGCGCCAGCAGCTTTCAGGGGGGCGGTGAAAAACTGTTTTTT. The full variable domain, in which reference TRBV5-1 and TRBJ1-4 provide the parts outside the CDR3, is KAGVTQTPRYLIKTRGQQVTLSCSPISGHRSVSWYQQTPGQGLQFLFEYFSETQRNKGNFPGRFSGRQFSNSRSEMNVSTLELGDSALYLCASSFQGGGEKLFFGSGTQLSVL.

The chain carries TRBV4-2 and TRBJ2-1; the D is unclear. Deletions cut 0 bases from V and 7 bases from J, with 7 bases between. There are 13 residues in the CDR3. CDR1 LGHNA and CDR2 YNFKEQ come from the germline V gene. This chain's CDR3 is CASSQEARNEQFF. Written as DNA, the CDR3 is TGTGCCAGCAGCCAAGAAGCGAGAAATGAGCAGTTCTTC.

In its sample, this clone was seen once. The J gene is TRBJ2-2, the V gene TRBV4-2; D gene unclear. This CDR3 is built from 13 residues. Germline V gene lookup returns CDR1 LGHNA and CDR2 YNFKEQ. V was pared by 2 bases and J by 5 bases, with 6 bases between. The DNA for the CDR3 is TGTGCCAGCAGCCAATGGGGTACCGGGGAGCTGTTTTTT. This translates into CASSQWGTGELFF.

This sequence joins TRBV6-5 and TRBJ1-5, with unresolved D. CDR1 is MNHEY and CDR2 is SVGAGI in the germline V gene. The germline V and J ends were trimmed by 3 bases and 0 bases, with 9 bases remaining between them. This CDR3 contains 15 residues. This CDR3 reads CASSYRIDSNQPQHF. CDR3 nucleotide sequence: TGTGCCAGCAGTTATAGAATAGATAGCAATCAGCCCCAGCATTTT.

V usage is TRBV5-1 and J usage is TRBJ1-6, with D tentatively TRBD1 (5 bases). Germline V gene lookup returns CDR1 SGHRS and CDR2 YFSETQ. The CDR3 totals 15 residues. V was trimmed by 0 bases and J by 5 bases, leaving 9 bases between them. The CDR3 spells CASSLAGENNSPLHF. As DNA, the CDR3 is TGCGCCAGCAGCTTGGCGGGGGAAAATAATTCACCCCTCCACTTT.

The CDR3 region is CASSLLFVDGYTF. The CDR3 DNA reads as TGTGCCAGCAGCTTATTATTTGTCGATGGCTACACCTTC. This chain links TRBV7-8 with TRBJ1-2; no firm D call. The germline V gene has CDR1 SGHVS and CDR2 FQNEAQ. V shed 2 bases and J shed 6 bases, with 10 bases lying between them. CDR3 length: 13 residues.

The count of this clone is one. V is TRBV27 and J is TRBJ2-1; unclear D gene. Trimming pared 2 bases from V and 3 bases from J, leaving 14 bases between. Germline lookup yields CDR1 MNHEY and CDR2 SMNVEV (reference sequence). CDR3 length equals 16 residues. Written as DNA, the CDR3 is TGTGCCAGCAGTTTACGTGTTCCGGGTTACTACAATGAGCAGTTCTTC. Translating gives CASSLRVPGYYNEQFF.

The chain employs TRBV7-9 and TRBJ2-1; D call uncertain. The CDR3 has 15 amino acids. Trimming took off 1 base at V and 3 bases at J, with 10 bases between the two ends. Germline CDR1 is SEHNR and CDR2 is FQNEAQ (reference sequence). Written as DNA, the CDR3 is TGTGCCAGCAGCTTAGAGAGCCAGAACTACAATGAGCAGTTCTTC. Translated: CASSLESQNYNEQFF.

In its sample, this clone was seen a few times. The V call is TRBV3-1 (or the pseudogene TRBV3-2), the J call TRBJ1-2; D unclear. Germline V gives CDR1 LGHDT, CDR2 YNNKEL (reference sequence). The CDR3 has 15 amino acids. Trimming removed 4 bases at V and 3 bases at J, with 15 bases between. As DNA, the CDR3 is TGTGCCAGCAGCCCAGATTTCACGAGCGACTATGGCTACACCTTC. This codes for CASSPDFTSDYGYTF.

The V and J genes are TRBV10-1 and TRBJ2-1, with 8 bases lining up with TRBD1. Unmatched junction bases numbered 7, after V lost 8 bases and J lost 4 bases. This CDR3 contains 14 residues. CDR1 WNHNN and CDR2 SYGVQD come from the germline V gene (reference sequence). CDR3 sequence reads: CASSDRADYNEQFF. CDR3 DNA sequence: TGCGCCAGCTCGGACAGGGCAGATTACAATGAGCAGTTCTTC.

This chain uses TRBV6-6 with TRBJ1-5; perhaps TRBD1 as D (6 bases). Germline CDR1 is MNHNY and CDR2 is SVGAGI (reference sequence). The CDR3 is 13 amino acids. Trimming removed 8 bases at V and 4 bases at J, with 12 bases between. Here the CDR3 DNA reads TGTGCCAGCCTGGGACAACTTAATCAGCCCCAGCATTTT. This encodes CASLGQLNQPQHF.

The CDR3 DNA is TGCGCCAGCAGCCACCCGACTAGCGGGGATTACAATGAGCAGTTCTTC. This codes for CASSHPTSGDYNEQFF. The V and J genes are TRBV4-3 and TRBJ2-1, with 11 bases matching TRBD2. Germline V CDR1 and CDR2: LGHNA, YSLEER. There are 16 residues in the CDR3. Unmatched junction bases numbered 5, after V lost 3 bases and J lost 4 bases.

As DNA, the CDR3 is TGCGCCAGCAGTGAAGGCGGGAGGGGGAACACCGGGGAGCTGTTTTTT. This codes for CASSEGGRGNTGELFF. The chain has TRBV5-1 and TRBJ2-2, with 9 bases matching TRBD2. CDR1 is SGHRS, CDR2 YFSETQ, per germline. The CDR3 sequence is 16 residues long. J was trimmed by 1 base and V by 5 bases; bases with no gene match: 6.

V gene TRBV30 combines with J gene TRBJ2-1, with 15 nucleotides matching TRBD2. V lost 3 bases to trimming and J lost 9 bases; unmatched junction nucleotides: 3. The CDR3 sequence is 14 residues long. Germline V gene data show CDR1 as GTSNPN and CDR2 as SVGIG (reference sequence). The CDR3 DNA sequence: TGTGCCTGGAGGGGACTAGCGGGAGGTGGTGAGCAGTTCTTC. This gives the protein CAWRGLAGGGEQFF.